The present T cell receptor beta chain was sequenced within a study of shared clonotypes between healthy human individuals (dated by TCRdb to 2018 to 2020). As for the study more broadly: A couple of women and three men aged 18 to 49 years were included in the cohort. For each donor, CD4 naive and CD4 memory were each run on three plates, CD8 naive on two plates, and CD8 memory on one plate. The study deeply sequenced blood TCR repertoires of roughly five healthy adults to estimate repertoire size and the extent of clonotype sharing between individuals. Different laboratories and diverse techniques were used to prepare libraries and sequence TCR repertoires, to increase sequencing depth and limit assay-specific biases. Leukapheresis yielded between about 0.85 and 9.5 billion PBMCs per donor.

A word on this clone: Its antigen has not been determined. No quality values exist for individual bases; no much larger clone is one base distant. Other DNA sequences in the sample encode the same CDR3.

V and J lose 2 bases and 1 base, and a span of 7 bases separates them. CDR1 and CDR2, per the germline V gene (reference sequence), are SGHNT and YYREEE. Reading from cysteine to phenylalanine, the CDR3 counts 13 amino acids. Kept here is only the CDR3 DNA, which spans 39 bases and is read in frame from base 1. Using the deep immunoSEQ assay, TCR CDR3 regions were amplified from genomic DNA by multiplex PCR. For each cell subset, the extracted genomic DNA was distributed evenly across all wells of several immunoSEQ 96-well plates, and each plate served as one replicate. For sorted subsets, each replicate PCR was loaded with approximately 0.2 ug genomic DNA, equivalent to about 30,000 T cell genomes. Purified libraries were quantified with a Qubit 3.0 fluorometer, sized on a Bioanalyzer 2100, and re-quantified with the KAPA Library Quantification kit. Every immunoSEQ 96-well plate was sequenced on a dedicated single-read 150-cycle Illumina NextSeq 550 flow cell. Per the source publication's procedure: Because only junctional sequences without quality scores were contained in the immunoSEQ output, filtering matching that applied to full-length reads could not be performed. To assign V/J genes and CDR3, sequences were annotated against IMGT germline references using PyIR, a Python wrapper for IgBLAST v1.9. Reads were removed for weak V/J assignments (E-value above 1e-6), missing CDR3, stop codons, out-of-frame junctions, or ambiguous translated residues. V3J clonotypes were defined by identical inferred V gene, J gene, and CDR3 amino acid sequence. Percentage overlap between repertoires was calculated by dividing the number of shared unique clonotypes by the size of the smaller repertoire. Richness of each repertoire was evaluated using RTK rarefaction, the Chao1 estimator, and Recon v2.1 estimates of unobserved clonotypes. For all TCRbeta clonotypes obtained by the gDNA method from a handful of donors, generation probabilities were computed with OLGA. Here the immuneACCESS table is served through TCRdb, limited to in-frame sequences with V and J called. Missing clones are a known gap in these copies; in checked studies unresolved V genes cover under half, and the rest lacks a known reason. V and J calls and clone size are as listed in that table; D and trimming were resolved from the DNA. The sample includes some 2 million clones, with approximately 95% observed a single time. Jointly, the top ten make up approximately 1.2% of the sample.

General findings and caveats noted by the study authors: Sharing across a handful of donors was observed for around 4.8% of naive CD4, 3% to 3.5% of naive CD8, over 2% of memory CD4, and less than 0.45% of memory CD8 clonotypes. Only blood was sampled, and tissue TCR repertoires likely differ from those in blood. Based on pairwise subsampling, the degree of clonotype sharing among donors was expected to be affected by sequencing depth. Rarefaction of sorted-subset datasets indicated incomplete sequencing despite the large sequencing depth. The genetic and exposure-history diversity represented was limited by the small number of donors. Compared with non-shared clonotypes, the clonotypes found in all four sorted-subset donors had higher generation probabilities. Estimated clonotype richness was generally larger for naive than for memory subsets.

CD8 naive samples consisted of CD45RO-negative cells that were positively selected for CCR7, yielding a CD45RA+CCR7+ population without TemRA cells. Healthy HIV-negative adults with no recently reported acute infections or vaccinations were included as donors. Only Caucasian adults living in Nashville, Tennessee, USA were represented among the donors. Blood was obtained by leukapheresis, after which PBMCs were separated by Ficoll-Histopaque density gradient centrifugation and cryopreserved in liquid nitrogen vapor phase. Analytical flow cytometry was used to check the purity and quantity of each magnetically sorted T cell population. From each sorted fraction, genomic DNA was isolated and quantified by UV absorbance on a Nanodrop 2000c.

This TCR came from a man aged 18 to 30 in good health. The chain is encoded by TRBV5-4 joined to TRBJ2-7, and the D gene may be TRBD2, 5 bases matching. Sequenced material: naive CD8+ T cells sorted from blood. In light of the paper, this sample's cell subset or site label describes: CD45RA+CCR7+. CDR3 loop: CASSFRESYEQYF. The DNA is TGTGCCAGCAGCTTTCGGGAATCCTACGAGCAGTACTTC.